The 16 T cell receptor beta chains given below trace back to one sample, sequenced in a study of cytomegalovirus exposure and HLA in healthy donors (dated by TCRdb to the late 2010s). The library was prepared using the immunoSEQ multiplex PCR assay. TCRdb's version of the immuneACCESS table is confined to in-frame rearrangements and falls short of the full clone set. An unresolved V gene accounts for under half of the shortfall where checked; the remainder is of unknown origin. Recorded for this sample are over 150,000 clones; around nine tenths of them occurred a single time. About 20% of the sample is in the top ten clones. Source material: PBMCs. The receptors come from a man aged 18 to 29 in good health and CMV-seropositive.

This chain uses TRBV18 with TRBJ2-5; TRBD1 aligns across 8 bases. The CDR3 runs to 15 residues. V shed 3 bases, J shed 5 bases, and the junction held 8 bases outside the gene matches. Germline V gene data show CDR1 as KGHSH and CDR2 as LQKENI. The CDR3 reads CASSPPGQGEETQYF. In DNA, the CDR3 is TGTGCCAGCTCACCCCCCGGACAGGGCGAGGAGACCCAGTACTTC. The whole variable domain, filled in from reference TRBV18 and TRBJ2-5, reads NAGVMQNPRHLVRRRGQEARLRCSPMKGHSHVYWYRQLPEEGLKFMVYLQKENIIDESGMPKERFSAEFPKEGPSILRIQQVVRGDSAAYFCASSPPGQGEETQYFGPGTRLLVL.

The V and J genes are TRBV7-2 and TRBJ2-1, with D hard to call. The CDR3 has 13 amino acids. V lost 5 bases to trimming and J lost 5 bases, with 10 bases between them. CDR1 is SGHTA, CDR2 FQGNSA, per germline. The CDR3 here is CASSPTRNNEQFF. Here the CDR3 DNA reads TGTGCCAGCAGCCCGACCAGGAACAATGAGCAGTTCTTC.

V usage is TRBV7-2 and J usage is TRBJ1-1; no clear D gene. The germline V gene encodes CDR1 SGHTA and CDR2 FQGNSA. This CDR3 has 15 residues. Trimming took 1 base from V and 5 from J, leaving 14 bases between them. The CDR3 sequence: CASSLDVYAVTEAFF. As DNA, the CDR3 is TGTGCCAGCAGCTTAGACGTCTACGCGGTTACTGAAGCTTTCTTT.

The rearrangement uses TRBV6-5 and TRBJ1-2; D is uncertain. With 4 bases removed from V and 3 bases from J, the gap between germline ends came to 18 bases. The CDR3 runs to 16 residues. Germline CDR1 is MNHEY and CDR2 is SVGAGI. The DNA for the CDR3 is TGTGCCAGCAGTTTCCTAACCTCCGGGGTAGACTATGGCTACACCTTC. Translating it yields CASSFLTSGVDYGYTF.

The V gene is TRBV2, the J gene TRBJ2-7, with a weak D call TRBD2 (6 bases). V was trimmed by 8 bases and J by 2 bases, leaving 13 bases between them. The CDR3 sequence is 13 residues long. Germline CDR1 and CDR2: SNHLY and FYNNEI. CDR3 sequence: CASEGREAYEQYF. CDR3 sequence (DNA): TGTGCCAGCGAGGGCAGGGAGGCCTACGAGCAGTACTTC.

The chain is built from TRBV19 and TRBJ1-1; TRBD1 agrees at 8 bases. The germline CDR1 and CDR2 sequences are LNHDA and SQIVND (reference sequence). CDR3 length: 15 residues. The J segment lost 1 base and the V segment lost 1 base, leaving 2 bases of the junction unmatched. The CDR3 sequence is CASSIAGTGNTEAFF. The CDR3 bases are TGTGCCAGTAGTATAGCCGGGACAGGGAACACTGAAGCTTTCTTT.

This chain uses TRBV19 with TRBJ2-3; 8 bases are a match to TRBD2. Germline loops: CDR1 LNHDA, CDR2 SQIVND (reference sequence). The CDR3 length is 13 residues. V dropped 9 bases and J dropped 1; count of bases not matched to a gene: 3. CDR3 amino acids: CARSGSRTDTQYF. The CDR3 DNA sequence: TGTGCCAGGAGCGGGAGCCGCACAGATACGCAGTATTTT.

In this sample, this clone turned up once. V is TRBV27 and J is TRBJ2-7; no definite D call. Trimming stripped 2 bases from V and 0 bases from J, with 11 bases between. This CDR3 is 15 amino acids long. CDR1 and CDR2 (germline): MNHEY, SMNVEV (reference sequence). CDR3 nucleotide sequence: TGTGCCAGCAGTTTAGCCGCTCTGAGCTCCTACGAGCAGTACTTC. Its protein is CASSLAALSSYEQYF.

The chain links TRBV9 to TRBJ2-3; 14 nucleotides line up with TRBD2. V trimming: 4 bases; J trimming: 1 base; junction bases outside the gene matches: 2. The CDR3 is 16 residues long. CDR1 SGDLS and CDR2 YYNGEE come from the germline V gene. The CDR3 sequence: CASSRGLAGGTDTQYF. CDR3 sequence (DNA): TGTGCCAGCAGCCGGGGACTAGCGGGGGGCACAGATACGCAGTATTTT.

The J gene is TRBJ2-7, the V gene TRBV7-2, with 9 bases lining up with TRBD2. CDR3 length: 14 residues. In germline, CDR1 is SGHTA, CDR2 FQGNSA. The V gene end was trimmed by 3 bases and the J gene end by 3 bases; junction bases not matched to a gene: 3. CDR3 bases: TGTGCCAGCAGCTTGCGGGGGGGCCTCTACGAGCAGTACTTC. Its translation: CASSLRGGLYEQYF.

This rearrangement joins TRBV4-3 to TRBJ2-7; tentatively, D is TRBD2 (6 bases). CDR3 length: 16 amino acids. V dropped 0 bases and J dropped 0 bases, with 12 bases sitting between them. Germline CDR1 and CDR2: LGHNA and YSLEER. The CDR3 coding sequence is TGCGCCAGCAGCCAAGACACGGGGGACTCCTCCTACGAGCAGTACTTC. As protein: CASSQDTGDSSYEQYF.

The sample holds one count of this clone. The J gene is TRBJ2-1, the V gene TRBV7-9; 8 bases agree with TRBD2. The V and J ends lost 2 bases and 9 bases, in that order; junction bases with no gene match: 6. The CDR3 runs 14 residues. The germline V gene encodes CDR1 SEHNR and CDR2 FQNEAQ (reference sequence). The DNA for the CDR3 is TGTGCCAGCAGCTTACGAAGCGGGAGAGGTGAGCAGTTCTTC. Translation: CASSLRSGRGEQFF.

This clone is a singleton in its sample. CDR3 amino acids: CATSSFQGYQPQHF. The DNA for the CDR3 is TGTGCCACCAGCAGCTTCCAGGGGTATCAGCCCCAGCATTTT. The V and J genes are TRBV15 and TRBJ1-5, with D tentatively TRBD1 (6 bases). Trimming pared 3 bases from V and 5 bases from J, leaving 11 bases between. Germline CDR1 and CDR2: LNHNV and YYDKDF (reference sequence). This CDR3 comprises 14 residues.

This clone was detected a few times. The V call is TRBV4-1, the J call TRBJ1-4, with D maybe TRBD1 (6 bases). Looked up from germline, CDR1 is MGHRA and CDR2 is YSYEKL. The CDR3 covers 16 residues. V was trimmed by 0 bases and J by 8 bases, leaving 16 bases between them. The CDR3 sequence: CASSQEAAGVREKLFF. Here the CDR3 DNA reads TGCGCCAGCAGCCAAGAAGCGGCAGGGGTAAGGGAAAAACTGTTTTTT.

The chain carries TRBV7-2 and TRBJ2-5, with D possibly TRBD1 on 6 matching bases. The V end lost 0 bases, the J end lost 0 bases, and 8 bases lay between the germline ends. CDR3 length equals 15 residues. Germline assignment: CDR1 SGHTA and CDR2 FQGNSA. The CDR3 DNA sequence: TGTGCCAGCAGCTTAGCGGGGACACACCAAGAGACCCAGTACTTC. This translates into CASSLAGTHQETQYF.

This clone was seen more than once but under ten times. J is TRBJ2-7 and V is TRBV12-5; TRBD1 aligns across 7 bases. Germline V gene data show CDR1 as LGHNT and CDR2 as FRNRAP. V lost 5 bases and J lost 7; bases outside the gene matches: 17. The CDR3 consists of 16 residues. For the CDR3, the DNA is TGTGCTAGTGGTCCATTCGTGGGGGACAGCCCGGGTGAGCAGTACTTC. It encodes CASGPFVGDSPGEQYF.